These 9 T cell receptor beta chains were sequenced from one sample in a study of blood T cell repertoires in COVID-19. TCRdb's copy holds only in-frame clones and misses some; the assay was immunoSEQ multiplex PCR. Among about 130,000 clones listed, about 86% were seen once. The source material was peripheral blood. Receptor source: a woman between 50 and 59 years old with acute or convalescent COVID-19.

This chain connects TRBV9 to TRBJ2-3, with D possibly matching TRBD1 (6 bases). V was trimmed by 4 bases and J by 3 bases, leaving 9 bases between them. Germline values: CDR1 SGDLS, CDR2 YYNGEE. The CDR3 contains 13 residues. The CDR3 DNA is TGTGCCAGCAGCTCTCAGGGGACAGATACGCAGTATTTT. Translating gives CASSSQGTDTQYF.

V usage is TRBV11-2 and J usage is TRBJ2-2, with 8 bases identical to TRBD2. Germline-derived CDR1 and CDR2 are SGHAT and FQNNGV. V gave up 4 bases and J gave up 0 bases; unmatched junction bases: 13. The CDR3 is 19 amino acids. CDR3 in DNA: TGTGCCAGCAGCTCCCTAACGGGGGGGCCAGCGTCGAACACCGGGGAGCTGTTTTTT. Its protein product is CASSSLTGGPASNTGELFF. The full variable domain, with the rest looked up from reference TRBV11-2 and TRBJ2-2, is EAGVAQSPRYKIIEKRQSVAFWCNPISGHATLYWYQQILGQGPKLLIQFQNNGVVDDSQLPKDRFSAERLKGVDSTLKIQPAKLEDSAVYLCASSSLTGGPASNTGELFFGEGSRLTVL.

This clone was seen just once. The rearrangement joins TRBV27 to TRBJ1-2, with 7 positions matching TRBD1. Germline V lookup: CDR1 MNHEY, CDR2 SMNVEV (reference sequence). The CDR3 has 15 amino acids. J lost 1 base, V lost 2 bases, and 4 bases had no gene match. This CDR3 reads CASSLQGQNNYGYTF. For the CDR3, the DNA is TGTGCCAGCAGTTTACAGGGACAGAATAACTATGGCTACACCTTC.

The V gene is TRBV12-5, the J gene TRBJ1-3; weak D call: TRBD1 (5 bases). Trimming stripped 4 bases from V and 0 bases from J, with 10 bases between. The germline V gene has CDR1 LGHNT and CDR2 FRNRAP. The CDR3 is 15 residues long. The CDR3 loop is CASGSYRLSGNTIYF. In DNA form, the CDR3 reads TGTGCTAGTGGTTCCTACAGGCTCTCTGGAAACACCATATATTTT.

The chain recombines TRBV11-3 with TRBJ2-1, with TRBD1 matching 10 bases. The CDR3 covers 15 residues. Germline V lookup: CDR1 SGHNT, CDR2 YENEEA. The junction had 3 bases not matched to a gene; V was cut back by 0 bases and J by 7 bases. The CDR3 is CASSLDGTGDNEQFF. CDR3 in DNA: TGTGCCAGCAGCTTAGATGGGACAGGGGATAATGAGCAGTTCTTC.

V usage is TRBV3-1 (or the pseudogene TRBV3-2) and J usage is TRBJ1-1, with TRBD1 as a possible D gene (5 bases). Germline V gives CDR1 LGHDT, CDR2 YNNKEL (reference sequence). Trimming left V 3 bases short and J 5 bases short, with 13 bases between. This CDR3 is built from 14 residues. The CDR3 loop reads CASSHLVQGTEAFF. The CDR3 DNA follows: TGTGCCAGCAGCCATCTAGTTCAGGGTACTGAAGCTTTCTTT.

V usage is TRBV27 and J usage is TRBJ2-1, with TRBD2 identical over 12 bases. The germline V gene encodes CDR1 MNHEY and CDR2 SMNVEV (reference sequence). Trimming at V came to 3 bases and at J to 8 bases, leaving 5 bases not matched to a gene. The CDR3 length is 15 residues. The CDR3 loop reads CASSLARLAGDEQFF. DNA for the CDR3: TGTGCCAGCAGTTTGGCTAGACTAGCGGGGGATGAGCAGTTCTTC.

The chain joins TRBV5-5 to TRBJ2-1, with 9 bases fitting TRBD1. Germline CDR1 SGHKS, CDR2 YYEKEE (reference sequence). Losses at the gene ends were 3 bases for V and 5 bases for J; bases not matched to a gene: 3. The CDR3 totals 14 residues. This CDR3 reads CASSSGQGHNEQFF. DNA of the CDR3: TGTGCCAGCAGCTCGGGACAGGGTCACAATGAGCAGTTCTTC.

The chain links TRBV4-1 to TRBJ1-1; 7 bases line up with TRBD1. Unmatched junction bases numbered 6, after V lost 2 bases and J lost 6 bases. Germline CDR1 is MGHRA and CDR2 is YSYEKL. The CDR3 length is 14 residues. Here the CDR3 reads CASSQQTGFPEAFF. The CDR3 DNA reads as TGCGCCAGCAGCCAACAGACAGGGTTCCCTGAAGCTTTCTTT.